The 8 T cell receptor beta chains below come from one sample, sequenced in a study of blood T cell repertoires in COVID-19. TCRdb keeps only in-frame clones here, not all; method: immunoSEQ multiplex PCR. The data show about 220,000 clones, over 75% seen once. Sample: PBMCs or T cells enriched from blood (not recorded which). The receptor set was obtained from a woman between 18 and 29 years old in a cohort exposed to, infected with or recovered from COVID-19 (not recorded which).

The chain recombines TRBV7-2 with TRBJ1-1; D unresolved. Germline V lookup: CDR1 SGHTA, CDR2 FQGNSA. Trimming cost V 11 bases and J 3 bases, with 13 bases left between them. There are 12 residues in the CDR3. Here the CDR3 DNA reads TGTGCCCTACGAGAGGGCCACACTGAAGCTTTCTTT. Its protein is CALREGHTEAFF.

The chain couples TRBV10-1 to TRBJ2-7, with D maybe TRBD2 (5 bases). CDR3 length: 13 residues. Per germline, CDR1 WNHNN and CDR2 SYGVQD (reference sequence). Trimming pared 0 bases from V and 6 bases from J, leaving 9 bases between. CDR3 coding DNA: TGCGCCAGCAGTGAGTCAGAGGGAGTCGAGCAGTACTTC. It encodes CASSESEGVEQYF.

The V and J genes are TRBV7-3 and TRBJ1-1; no reliable D call. The V gene lost 4 bases and the J gene lost 1 base, with 7 bases spanning the gap. Germline V gives CDR1 SGHTA, CDR2 FQGTGA. The CDR3 sequence is 13 residues long. CDR3 in amino acids: CASSSSKNTEAFF. Here the CDR3 DNA reads TGTGCCAGCAGCTCATCAAAGAACACTGAAGCTTTCTTT.

The chain is built from TRBV25-1 and TRBJ1-4, with 9 bases lining up with TRBD1. Germline loops: CDR1 MGHDK, CDR2 SYGVNS. The trim removed 4 bases at V and 4 bases at J, leaving 7 bases unmatched. CDR3 length: 16 amino acids. CDR3 sequence: CASSALDRGDNEKLFF. The CDR3 DNA sequence: TGTGCCAGCAGTGCCCTAGACAGGGGGGATAATGAAAAACTGTTTTTT.

The chain uses TRBV12-5 and TRBJ2-7; 8 nucleotides align to TRBD2. J gave up 6 bases and V 4 bases, and 14 bases lay outside the gene matches. Germline CDR1 and CDR2: LGHNT and FRNRAP. CDR3 size: 16 residues. In DNA form, the CDR3 reads TGTGCTAGTGGTTCCGGTGGGGGACTAGGCGGTTTCGAGCAGTACTTC. Translating gives CASGSGGGLGGFEQYF.

The V gene is TRBV19, the J gene TRBJ1-5; 8 nucleotides agree with TRBD1. The CDR3 runs 15 residues. Germline CDR1 is LNHDA and CDR2 is SQIVND (reference sequence). V shed 3 bases, J shed 2 bases, and the junction held 3 bases outside the gene matches. This CDR3 reads CASSMDRAGNQPQHF. As DNA, the CDR3 is TGTGCCAGTAGTATGGACAGGGCGGGCAATCAGCCCCAGCATTTT.

The chain employs TRBV15 and TRBJ2-1; D is possibly TRBD1 (5 bases). The CDR3 is 13 amino acids. The V gene's germline CDR1 is LNHNV and CDR2 YYDKDF (reference sequence). Trimming shortened V by 5 bases and J by 8 bases, and 13 bases separated the two germline ends. CDR3 coding DNA: TGTGCCACCAGCCCCCGGCACAGGCATGAGCAGTTCTTC. Protein sequence: CATSPRHRHEQFF.

V gene TRBV5-1 combines with J gene TRBJ2-2; 9 bases map to TRBD1. The CDR3 extends over 17 amino acids. Per germline, CDR1 SGHRS and CDR2 YFSETQ. V shed 5 bases, J shed 1 base, and the junction held 9 bases outside the gene matches. The CDR3 loop is CASRFTGQGRNTGELFF. For the CDR3, the DNA is TGCGCCAGCAGATTTACGGGACAGGGCCGGAACACCGGGGAGCTGTTTTTT. Full variable domain (rest looked up from reference TRBV5-1 and TRBJ2-2): KAGVTQTPRYLIKTRGQQVTLSCSPISGHRSVSWYQQTPGQGLQFLFEYFSETQRNKGNFPGRFSGRQFSNSRSEMNVSTLELGDSALYLCASRFTGQGRNTGELFFGEGSRLTVL.